A selection of T cell receptor beta chains follows, all from one sample in a study of blood T cell repertoires in COVID-19. Profiling relied on immunoSEQ multiplex PCR, and the TCRdb table lists in-frame clones only, not all of them. The repertoire holds around 300,000 clones, with just over 90% as singletons. The sequencing sample was made of peripheral blood. The receptors come from a woman in her 30s with COVID-19, enrolled during active disease. CDR3s include the opening cysteine and the closing phenylalanine or tryptophan. Fields, in order: V gene, clone size, CDR3 length, J gene, D gene, CDR3 protein, CDR3 DNA. A D gene is named only where the DNA matches it firmly. Not every row has a clone size; where given, it reads once, few, many or a size class.

TRBV2	.	13	TRBJ2-7	.	CASSPGIPYEQYF	TGTGCCAGCAGTCCCGGGATCCCCTACGAGCAGTACTTC
TRBV5-1	.	14	TRBJ2-5	TRBD1	CASSLLDREETQYF	TGCGCCAGCAGCTTATTGGACAGGGAAGAGACCCAGTACTTC
TRBV5-4	.	17	TRBJ2-2	.	CASSLSAGAQNTGELFF	TGTGCCAGCAGCCTCTCGGCGGGGGCTCAGAACACCGGGGAGCTGTTTTTT
TRBV18	.	15	TRBJ2-3	.	CASSPLSYGAANQYF	TGTGCCAGCTCACCGCTTAGTTATGGGGCTGCGAATCAGTATTTT
TRBV3-1/TRBV3-2	.	17	TRBJ1-1	.	CASSHSRPGGEFTEAFF	TGTGCCAGCAGCCATTCGAGACCTGGGGGCGAATTCACTGAAGCTTTCTTT
TRBV20-1	.	11	TRBJ1-1	.	CSARSDSEAFF	TGCAGTGCTAGATCGGACAGTGAAGCTTTCTTT
TRBV19	once	14	TRBJ1-1	TRBD1	CASSMGTANTEAFF	TGTGCCAGTAGTATGGGGACAGCGAACACTGAAGCTTTCTTT
TRBV5-4	.	15	TRBJ1-2	TRBD1	CASSLETGESYGYTF	TGTGCCAGCAGCTTGGAGACAGGGGAATCCTATGGCTACACCTTC
TRBV28	.	16	TRBJ2-7	.	CASSARLGLRAYEQYF	TGTGCCAGCAGTGCTAGGCTCGGGCTGCGGGCCTACGAGCAGTACTTC
TRBV28	.	18	TRBJ2-7	.	CASSSFDHVRGPMDEQYF	TGTGCCAGCAGTTCCTTCGATCACGTCAGGGGCCCTATGGACGAGCAGTACTTC
TRBV19	.	12	TRBJ1-1	TRBD1	CASSAGGTEAFF	TGTGCCAGCAGCGCAGGGGGCACTGAAGCTTTCTTT
TRBV7-9	.	15	TRBJ2-1	TRBD2	CASSSSGRAENEQFF	TGTGCCAGCAGCTCTAGCGGGAGGGCCGAAAATGAGCAGTTCTTC
TRBV6-6	.	14	TRBJ2-1	TRBD2	CASSYSGIYNEQFF	TGTGCCAGCAGTTATAGCGGGATCTACAATGAGCAGTTCTTC
TRBV29-1	.	16	TRBJ2-6	TRBD1	CSAPTGSGSGANVLTF	TGCAGCGCCCCGACAGGGTCCGGCTCTGGGGCCAACGTCCTGACTTTC
TRBV10-3	.	13	TRBJ1-1	.	CAIRGHEQTEAFF	TGTGCCATCAGAGGACATGAACAGACTGAAGCTTTCTTT
TRBV4-2	.	13	TRBJ2-1	TRBD2	CASSRTSSNEQFF	TGTGCCAGCAGCCGGACTAGCAGCAATGAGCAGTTCTTC
TRBV30	.	14	TRBJ1-5	.	CAWSKGGGNQPQHF	TGTGCCTGGAGTAAAGGCGGCGGGAATCAGCCCCAGCATTTT
TRBV28	.	13	TRBJ2-2	.	CASSQLRTGELFF	TGTGCCAGCAGTCAATTGCGCACCGGGGAGCTGTTTTTT
TRBV27	.	14	TRBJ1-5	TRBD1	CASSFRQGNQPQHF	TGTGCCAGCAGTTTCCGACAGGGGAATCAGCCCCAGCATTTT
TRBV25-1	.	17	TRBJ2-2	TRBD2	CASSEFVSGRDTGELFF	TGTGCCAGCAGTGAATTTGTTAGCGGGAGGGACACCGGGGAGCTGTTTTTT
TRBV7-2	.	14	TRBJ2-7	TRBD2	CASSRGGQGYEQYF	TGTGCCAGCAGCCGGGGGGGCCAAGGCTACGAGCAGTACTTC
TRBV5-4	.	15	TRBJ1-5	.	CASNTKITADQPQHF	TGTGCCAGCAACACGAAGATCACAGCTGATCAGCCCCAGCATTTT
TRBV3-1/TRBV3-2	.	17	TRBJ1-5	.	CASSQEPGVDGNQPQHF	TGTGCCAGCAGCCAAGAGCCGGGGGTGGATGGCAATCAGCCCCAGCATTTT
TRBV27	.	16	TRBJ2-3	TRBD2	CASSFGLAGETDTQYF	TGTGCCAGCAGTTTTGGACTAGCGGGAGAAACAGATACGCAGTATTTT
TRBV5-5	.	16	TRBJ1-4	.	CASTLGFGGLGEKLFF	TGTGCCAGCACCCTAGGGTTTGGAGGGCTCGGTGAAAAACTGTTTTTT
TRBV3-1/TRBV3-2	once	15	TRBJ2-1	TRBD2	CASSQEAGGWYEQFF	TGTGCCAGCAGCCAAGAAGCGGGAGGGTGGTATGAGCAGTTCTTC
TRBV19	.	16	TRBJ1-5	.	CASTLIGQPARQPQHF	TGTGCCAGTACTCTCATAGGACAGCCCGCCCGACAGCCCCAGCATTTT
TRBV11-3	.	13	TRBJ2-1	.	CASSSSGINEQFF	TGTGCCAGCAGCTCCTCAGGGATTAATGAGCAGTTCTTC
TRBV12-3/TRBV12-4	.	12	TRBJ2-1	TRBD1	CASITGANEQFF	TGTGCCAGCATCACAGGGGCGAATGAGCAGTTCTTC
TRBV6-1	.	15	TRBJ1-5	.	CASSEVQTSNQPQHF	TGTGCCAGCAGTGAAGTACAGACGAGCAATCAGCCCCAGCATTTT
TRBV15	.	16	TRBJ2-1	.	CATSNLGSGGYNEQFF	TGTGCCACCAGCAACCTCGGGAGTGGGGGTTACAATGAGCAGTTCTTC